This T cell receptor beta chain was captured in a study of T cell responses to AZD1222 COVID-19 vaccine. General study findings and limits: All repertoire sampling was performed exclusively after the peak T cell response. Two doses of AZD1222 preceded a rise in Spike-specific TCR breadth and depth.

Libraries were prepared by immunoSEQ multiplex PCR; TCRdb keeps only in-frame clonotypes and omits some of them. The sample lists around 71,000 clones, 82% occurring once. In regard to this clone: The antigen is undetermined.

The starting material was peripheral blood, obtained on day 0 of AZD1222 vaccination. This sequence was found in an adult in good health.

The CDR3 region is CASSQSVDRDLLQNTEAFF. Here the CDR3 DNA reads TGCGCCAGCAGTCAATCGGTCGACAGGGATTTACTACAGAACACTGAAGCTTTCTTT. This chain joins TRBV23-1 and TRBJ1-1; 7 nucleotides agree with TRBD1. TRBV23-1 is an ORF, and what it does is uncertain. There are 19 residues in the CDR3. J lost 1 base, V lost 0 bases, and 14 bases had no gene match.